The present TCR beta chain was sequenced within a study of Ad26.COV2.S vaccination and SARS-CoV-2 variants. Overall study: The vaccine Ad26.COV2.S was put into the muscle once, or twice with 56 days between.

As to treatment: over 15 received Ad26.COV2.S at low or high dose, single or two shots; about 5 received placebo; per-sample allocation not given. The study sampled participants on day 63 after the first vaccine or placebo injection. Clones were read by immunoSEQ multiplex PCR, and TCRdb kept only the in-frame ones, dropping some. Among about 350,000 clones listed, around 90% were seen once. Germline V gene lookup returns CDR1 WNHNN and CDR2 SYGVQD (reference sequence). The CDR3 spans 12 residues. Deletions cut 6 bases from V and 3 bases from J, with 8 bases between. This sequence originates from a person between 18 and 59 years old who received the Ad26.COV2.S COVID-19 vaccine or a placebo. This chain connects TRBV10-1 to TRBJ1-1, with TRBD1 as a possible D gene (6 bases). The source was peripheral blood, collected in a trial of Ad26.COV2.S vaccine versus placebo. CDR3 loop: CASRGGHTEAFF. CDR3 DNA sequence: TGCGCCAGCAGAGGGGGGCACACTGAAGCTTTCTTT.